The text below deals with one T cell receptor (beta chain). Its antigen is currently unknown. The data were obtained in a study of cytomegalovirus exposure and HLA in healthy donors. Both 60 Vbeta primers and 13 Jbeta primers went into the PCR. Only in-frame clones appear in the TCRdb table, and some are missing; sequencing was by immunoSEQ multiplex PCR. Here the sample spans fewer than 80,000 clones, about 74% being singletons. Findings of the study overall: Most TCR beta V segments were productive about 87% or about 30% of the time in an earlier analysis.

There are 13 residues in the CDR3. J was trimmed by 7 bases and V by 5 bases; bases with no gene match: 7. The germline CDR1 and CDR2 sequences are SGHTA and FQGNSA. The J gene is TRBJ2-7, the V gene TRBV7-2; 8 nucleotides line up with TRBD1. The TCR comes from a woman in her sixties in good health and CMV-seropositive. Sequenced sample: PBMCs. The CDR3 bases are TGTGCCAGCAGCACGGGACAGGAAAGAGAGCAGTACTTC. Its protein is CASSTGQEREQYF.